These 30 T cell receptor beta chains were sequenced from one sample in a study of T cells in Graves' hyperthyroidism and ophthalmopathy. Amplification of TCR beta CDR3 regions was performed using RNA transcripts as template. During a first-round RT-PCR of the TCR CDR3, the HTBI primer set was used. TCRdb called the multiplex PCR reads again in MiXCR, with one record for every CDR3 protein. In the table there are around 720,000 distinct CDR3 sequences, around 40% of which are singletons. Sequencing used blood. Receptors were obtained from a woman in her forties with Graves' hyperthyroidism.

In the case of this clonotype: A much larger clone differs by one base, so this may be a read error. V and J are TRBV19 and TRBJ1-2; perhaps TRBD1 as D (5 bases). Germline lookup yields CDR1 LNHDA and CDR2 SQIVND (reference sequence). The CDR3 consists of 15 residues. The V gene lost 5 bases and the J gene lost 2 bases, with 15 bases spanning the gap. For the CDR3, the DNA is TGTGCCAGTAGTGTCTCGGGGCAGGGCAACTATGGCTACACCTTC. Encoded protein: CASSVSGQGNYGYTF.

This clonotype occurred many times. This rearrangement joins TRBV10-3 to TRBJ2-7, with TRBD1 as a possible D gene (6 bases). The CDR3 is 12 amino acids. V shed 4 bases and J shed 4 bases, with 8 bases lying between them. CDR1 ENHRY and CDR2 SYGVKD come from the germline V gene. CDR3 in amino acids: CAISGQGYEQYF. For the CDR3, the DNA is TGTGCCATCAGTGGGCAGGGGTACGAGCAGTACTTC.

The chain employs TRBV15 and TRBJ2-7, with D maybe TRBD2 (6 bases). V lost 0 bases and J lost 3, with 18 bases in between. Germline V lookup: CDR1 LNHNV, CDR2 YYDKDF (reference sequence). The CDR3 has 17 amino acids. The CDR3 loop is CATSRDDGVTGVYEQYF. The DNA of the CDR3 is TGTGCCACCAGCAGAGATGACGGAGTGACGGGGGTCTACGAGCAGTACTTC.

This clonotype has a count of ten or more. The V gene is TRBV12-3 or TRBV12-4, the J gene TRBJ1-2; D is perhaps TRBD1 (6 bases). This CDR3 contains 12 residues. Trimming took off 5 bases at V and 8 bases at J, with 12 bases between the two ends. The CDR3 loop is CASSRQDRGYTF. In DNA, the CDR3 is TGTGCCAGCAGTCGACAGGACCGGGGCTACACCTTC.

This clonotype was detected a few times. This rearrangement joins TRBV11-2 to TRBJ2-7; the D gene is possibly TRBD1 (6 bases). The CDR3 covers 16 residues. Per germline, CDR1 SGHAT and CDR2 FQNNGV. Trimming left V 2 bases short and J 0 bases short, with 14 bases between. CDR3: CASSLIRGTSSYEQYF. The CDR3 DNA reads as TGTGCCAGCAGCTTAATCAGGGGTACAAGCTCCTACGAGCAGTACTTC.

The V and J genes are TRBV20-1 and TRBJ1-5, with 11 bases identical to TRBD1. V lost 6 bases to trimming and J lost 7 bases; unmatched junction nucleotides: 14. The CDR3 covers 16 residues. Germline CDR1 and CDR2: DFQATT and SNEGSKA (reference sequence). CDR3 nucleotides: TGCAGTGCAGTCCGGACAGGGGGCGCGTCCGGGCAGCCCCAGCATTTT. It is translated as CSAVRTGGASGQPQHF.

There are a few counts of this clonotype. The J gene is TRBJ1-1, the V gene TRBV14; maybe TRBD1 (5 bases). The V and J ends lost 0 bases and 7 bases respectively, with 15 bases between them. The CDR3 extends over 15 amino acids. Germline V gene lookup returns CDR1 SGHDN and CDR2 FVKESK. Here the CDR3 reads CASSQDSGAEDEAFF. The CDR3 DNA follows: TGTGCCAGCAGCCAAGATAGCGGGGCCGAGGATGAAGCTTTCTTT.

This clonotype was seen just once. At one boundary the junction diverges from the germline segment, which might be a read error. The CDR3 loop is CASSSLSSGANVLTF. In nucleotides, the CDR3 is TGTGCCAGCAGTTCCTTAAGCTCTGGGGCCAACGTCCTGACTTTC. The chain couples TRBV10-3 to TRBJ2-6; D unresolved. CDR1 and CDR2 from the germline V gene are ENHRY and SYGVKD. This CDR3 spans 15 amino acids.

This clonotype was seen ten or more times. V and J are TRBV19 and TRBJ1-5, with a weak D call TRBD1 (6 bases). Germline V gives CDR1 LNHDA, CDR2 SQIVND (reference sequence). V lost 6 bases to trimming and J lost 0 bases, with 9 bases between them. The CDR3 totals 14 residues. CDR3 sequence reads: CASRATGSNQPQHF. In nucleotides, the CDR3 is TGTGCCAGTAGAGCGACAGGTAGCAATCAGCCCCAGCATTTT.

Comment on this clonotype: Mismatch with germline at one junction end may stem from a read error. The V gene is TRBV10-3, the J gene TRBJ1-1; no firm D call. Germline CDR1 and CDR2: ENHRY and SYGVKD. The CDR3 has 13 residues. The CDR3 spells CASSEAGSGEAFF. In nucleotides, the CDR3 is TGTGCCAGCAGTGAAGCAGGAAGCGGGGAGGCTTTCTTT.

This chain connects TRBV6-2 or TRBV6-3 to TRBJ2-7, with TRBD1 matching over 9 bases. The CDR3 sequence is 16 residues long. V lost 5 bases and J lost 4; bases outside the gene matches: 12. Germline V lookup: CDR1 MNHEY, CDR2 SVGEGT. In DNA form, the CDR3 reads TGTGCCAGCAGTGAGCTACCCGGGACAGGGCTTTACGAGCAGTACTTC. Translated, it gives CASSELPGTGLYEQYF.

This chain links TRBV4-1 with TRBJ1-5; tentative D call: TRBD1 (5 bases). The CDR3 is 15 amino acids. Germline values: CDR1 MGHRA, CDR2 YSYEKL. Deletions cut 1 base from V and 1 base from J, with 8 bases between. The chain's CDR3 is CASSQAGLSNQPQHF. Written as DNA, the CDR3 is TGCGCCAGCAGCCAAGCAGGGTTAAGCAATCAGCCCCAGCATTTT.

This clonotype was observed once. One junction end does not reproduce the germline sequence, and a read error may be involved. This chain uses TRBV7-8 with TRBJ1-4; D ambiguous. CDR3 length: 16 residues. Germline values: CDR1 SGHVS, CDR2 FQNEAQ. CDR3 bases: TGTGCCGGCAGCACCCTCGCCGGGCCAACTAATGAAAAACTGTTTTTT. Protein: CAGSTLAGPTNEKLFF. The whole variable domain, filled in from reference TRBV7-8 and TRBJ1-4, reads GAGVSQSPRYKVAKRGQDVALRCDPISGHVSLFWYQQALGQGPEFLTYFQNEAQLDKSGLPSDRFFAERPEGSVSTLKIQRTQQEDSAVYLCAGSTLAGPTNEKLFFGSGTQLSVL.

The chain couples TRBV7-2 to TRBJ1-2; D unresolved. Germline lookup yields CDR1 SGHTA and CDR2 FQGNSA. The CDR3 runs to 12 residues. V lost 10 bases to trimming and J lost 0 bases, with 9 bases between them. The CDR3 DNA follows: TGTGCCACCTACTTAGCTAACTATGGCTACACCTTC. It is translated as CATYLANYGYTF.

Regarding this clonotype: The CDR3 end shows no conserved phenylalanine or tryptophan, and so a read error is likely. CDR3 coding DNA: TGTGCCAGCAGCCACCCCAGCGGGGGGGAATACTACGAGCAGTACCTC. It translates to CASSHPSGGEYYEQYL. The chain has TRBV5-5 and TRBJ2-7; 10 nucleotides agree with TRBD2. Trimming cost V 4 bases and J 3 bases; bases outside gene matches: 10. Germline assignment: CDR1 SGHKS and CDR2 YYEKEE (reference sequence). The CDR3 extends over 16 amino acids.

At least ten counts were recorded for this clonotype. The J gene is TRBJ2-6, the V gene TRBV6-6; D call uncertain. Germline-derived CDR1 and CDR2 are MNHNY and SVGAGI (reference sequence). The V gene lost 8 bases and the J gene lost 3 bases, with 17 bases spanning the gap. The length of the CDR3 is 16 residues. For the CDR3, the DNA is TGTGCCAGCGCCAGTGGCCAACCAATTGGGGCCAACGTCCTGACTTTC. Translating gives CASASGQPIGANVLTF.

Many counts were recorded for this clonotype. The chain uses TRBV12-3 or TRBV12-4 and TRBJ1-4; D is possibly TRBD1 (5 bases). The CDR3 has 11 amino acids. Trimming pared 5 bases from V and 12 bases from J, leaving 10 bases between. The DNA of the CDR3 is TGTGCCAGCAGTAACAGGCACCAACTGTTTTTT. It translates to CASSNRHQLFF.

This clonotype has more than one count but fewer than ten. The genes are TRBV6-6 and TRBJ2-7, with D possibly being TRBD2 (5 bases). Germline V CDR1 and CDR2: MNHNY, SVGAGI (reference sequence). The CDR3 extends over 16 amino acids. V was pared by 0 bases and J by 3 bases, with 15 bases between. CDR3 DNA: TGTGCCAGCAGTTACTCGTATCCTAGCTCAGACTACGAGCAGTACTTC. Translated: CASSYSYPSSDYEQYF.

This clonotype turned up a few times. This chain's CDR3 is CASSQRGGNQPQHF. In DNA form, the CDR3 reads TGTGCCAGCAGCCAAAGGGGAGGCAATCAGCCCCAGCATTTT. V usage is TRBV3-1 and J usage is TRBJ1-5, with D possibly TRBD1 on 5 matching bases. The CDR3 is made up of 14 amino acids. V lost 2 bases and J 2 bases, leaving 7 bases between the germline ends. Germline V gives CDR1 LGHDT, CDR2 YNNKEL (reference sequence).

The V gene is TRBV7-6, the J gene TRBJ2-7; no reliable D call. V was clipped by 1 base and J by 3 bases, with 22 bases between them. The CDR3 length is 18 residues. CDR1 and CDR2 (germline): SGHVS, FNYEAQ. CDR3 in DNA: TGTGCCAGCAGCTTAGGAGTGAATGCAGAGTTACTCAGCTACGAGCAGTACTTC. Translated: CASSLGVNAELLSYEQYF.

The chain carries TRBV7-8 and TRBJ2-5; 12 positions agree with TRBD2. The V and J ends lost 5 bases and 5 bases, in that order; junction bases with no gene match: 6. This CDR3 is 15 amino acids long. Germline V CDR1 and CDR2: SGHVS, FQNEAQ. The CDR3 sequence: CASSPGLAGIETQYF. In DNA form, the CDR3 reads TGTGCCAGCAGCCCCGGACTAGCGGGGATTGAGACCCAGTACTTC.

Concerning this clonotype: A junction boundary mismatches the germline segment, possibly from a read error. The chain links TRBV7-2 to TRBJ1-3; a weak D match, TRBD1 (5 bases). This CDR3 has 16 amino acids. Germline values: CDR1 SGHTA, CDR2 FQGNSA. The CDR3 loop is CANSFLPEGSGNTIYF. Written as DNA, the CDR3 is TGTGCCAACAGCTTCCTCCCGGAGGGGTCAGGAAACACCATATATTTT.

To note about this clonotype: With a much larger clone just one base away, this may be a read error. The CDR3 spells CASSVTANNGYTF. CDR3 bases: TGTGCCAGCAGCGTAACAGCCAACAATGGCTACACCTTC. The V call is TRBV9, the J call TRBJ1-2, with D unresolved. This CDR3 has 13 amino acids. The V and J ends lost 1 base and 6 bases respectively, with 10 bases between them. Germline CDR1 and CDR2: SGDLS and YYNGEE.

The chain combines TRBV19 with TRBJ2-7, with 10 nucleotides matching TRBD1. The CDR3 length is 15 residues. Trimming removed 9 bases from V and 4 bases from J; junction bases left unmatched: 12. Germline V gives CDR1 LNHDA, CDR2 SQIVND (reference sequence). The chain's CDR3 is CASQNRDRGVYEQYF. In DNA form, the CDR3 reads TGTGCCAGCCAGAACCGGGACAGGGGCGTTTACGAGCAGTACTTC.

This chain links TRBV19 with TRBJ2-2; possibly TRBD1 or TRBD2 for D (5 bases each). The ends were cut back, 6 bases at V and 4 bases at J, with 15 bases in the middle. CDR3 length equals 15 residues. CDR1 and CDR2 from the germline V gene are LNHDA and SQIVND (reference sequence). In DNA form, the CDR3 reads TGTGCCAGTAGGGACGGGGCACTAGGCACCGGGGAGCTGTTTTTT. Translating gives CASRDGALGTGELFF.

This clonotype occurred many times. The chain employs TRBV7-9 and TRBJ1-3; D remains ambiguous. Between the trimmed V and J ends, which lost 2 bases and 4 bases, there was a span of 6 bases. Germline lookup yields CDR1 SEHNR and CDR2 FQNEAQ (reference sequence). The CDR3 runs 13 residues. The CDR3 bases are TGTGCCAGCAGCTTATTTACGGGAAACACCATATATTTT. Protein sequence: CASSLFTGNTIYF.

This clonotype has more than one count but fewer than ten. The V call is TRBV5-6, the J call TRBJ1-1; D call uncertain. The germline V gene encodes CDR1 SGHDT and CDR2 YYEEEE. The CDR3 extends over 14 amino acids. V shed 4 bases and J shed 4 bases, with 14 bases lying between them. CDR3 coding DNA: TGTGCCAGCAGCCTCTCCGCCATGGGCACTGAAGCTTTCTTT. It is translated as CASSLSAMGTEAFF.

This clonotype has a count of ten or more. The rearrangement uses TRBV7-2 and TRBJ1-5, with D unclear. Trimming took off 5 bases at V and 5 bases at J, with 7 bases between the two ends. Looked up from germline, CDR1 is SGHTA and CDR2 is FQGNSA. The CDR3 loop spans 12 amino acids. CDR3 sequence reads: CASSPYDQPQHF. The CDR3 region has the DNA TGTGCCAGCAGCCCCTACGATCAGCCCCAGCATTTT.

J is TRBJ1-2 and V is TRBV15; 8 nucleotides line up with TRBD1. Looked up from germline, CDR1 is LNHNV and CDR2 is YYDKDF (reference sequence). The V gene end was trimmed by 0 bases and the J gene end by 7 bases; junction bases not matched to a gene: 16. This CDR3 is 18 amino acids long. The CDR3 here is CATSRDLASMTGASGYTF. CDR3 nucleotide sequence: TGTGCCACCAGCAGAGATCTCGCAAGTATGACAGGGGCGAGTGGCTACACCTTC.

The gene calls are TRBV6-2 or TRBV6-3 and TRBJ1-5; maybe TRBD1 (5 bases). The CDR3 is 15 residues long. V lost 5 bases, J lost 0 bases, and 11 bases lay in between. Germline lookup yields CDR1 MNHEY and CDR2 SVGEGT. The CDR3 DNA reads as TGTGCCAGCAGTAGCCGGGACTATAGCAATCAGCCCCAGCATTTT. It is translated as CASSSRDYSNQPQHF.